Described below is a single TCR beta chain sequence and its context. The target of this receptor is not known. Within one base of it there is no much larger clone, and no base qualities were kept. Each collaborating institution followed its own protocols to collect whole blood in K2EDTA tubes. For TCRbeta analysis, collaborators shipped samples as frozen whole blood, isolated PBMCs, or DNA extracted from either of those sample types. CDR1 and CDR2 (SGHNT, YYREEE) derive from the germline V gene (reference sequence). Germline trimming amounts to 1 base on V and 5 bases on J, with 8 as the count of junction bases outside the gene matches. Inclusive of the bounding cysteine and phenylalanine, the CDR3 is 17 residues long. Only CDR3 DNA remains: 51 bases, in frame from the first base. The immunoSEQ Assay, a bias-controlled multiplex PCR, was used to amplify TCRbeta CDR3 regions from genomic DNA. In the original analysis: Within the assay, amplification of reference gene primers was used to estimate how many nucleated cells each sample contained. Sequence reads were collapsed and filtered to measure the absolute abundance of every unique TCRbeta CDR3 rearrangement. For each sample, productive Simpson clonality was calculated as the square root of Simpson's diversity index across productive rearrangements. The source is immuneACCESS, and TCRdb retained only in-frame sequences with V and J called. Part of the clones is not carried over; for the studies checked, unresolved V genes explain less than half of this, and the remainder is unexplained. The D gene and trimming were derived from the DNA, and the V and J assignments and clone size from that table. The sample records about 91,000 clones, just over 85% of which are singletons. The ten largest clones represent roughly 7.4% of the sample.

The data stem from a study of blood T cell repertoires in COVID-19 (dated by TCRdb to the early 2020s). For context, the study as a whole: Samples covering the acute and convalescent phases of COVID-19 were provided by collaborators in the United States, Italy and Spain. The material from the prospective study consisted of cDNA or gDNA derived from T cells, B-cell-depleted T cells, or PBMCs. The dataset comprised deeply sampled blood TCRbeta repertoires from subjects exposed to, actively infected with, or recovered from COVID-19. The repertoires were released in a freely available public database meant as a resource for research on the immune response to SARS-CoV-2. Samples were obtained from the ongoing ImmuneRACE study (first 160 participants) and from over a thousand subjects provided by 6 global collaborators. A de-identified subject ID, COVID-19 status, age in years and sex were almost always included in the sample metadata. Where available, HLA class I and class II types were obtained from metadata supplied by the sample provider rather than from assay-based typing.

Overall study outcomes, separate from this receptor: The quantity of clinical and demographic metadata differed by source and by participant and was supplied without curation.

The chain was built from TRBV5-4 and TRBJ2-2; TRBD2 matches 10 bases in the middle. This TCR was recovered from a woman in her 70s with acute or convalescent COVID-19. Sequenced material: peripheral blood. The CDR3: CASSLPTSGWVTGELFF. The nucleotide sequence reads as follows: TGTGCCAGCAGCTTGCCGACTAGCGGGTGGGTTACCGGGGAGCTGTTTTTT.